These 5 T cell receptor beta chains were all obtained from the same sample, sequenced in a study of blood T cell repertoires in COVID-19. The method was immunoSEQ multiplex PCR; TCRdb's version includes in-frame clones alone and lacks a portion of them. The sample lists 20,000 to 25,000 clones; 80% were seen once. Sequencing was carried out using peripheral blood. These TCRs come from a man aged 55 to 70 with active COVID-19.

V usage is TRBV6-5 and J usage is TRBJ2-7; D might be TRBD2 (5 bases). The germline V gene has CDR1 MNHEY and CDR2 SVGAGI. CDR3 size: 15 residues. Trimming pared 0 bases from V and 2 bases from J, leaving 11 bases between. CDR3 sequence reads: CASSYSRDPTYEQYF. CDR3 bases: TGTGCCAGCAGTTACTCTCGGGATCCTACCTACGAGCAGTACTTC.

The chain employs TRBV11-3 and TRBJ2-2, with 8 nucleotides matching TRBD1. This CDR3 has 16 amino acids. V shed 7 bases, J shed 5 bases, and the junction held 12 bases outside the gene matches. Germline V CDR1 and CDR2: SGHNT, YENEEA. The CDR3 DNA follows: TGTGCCAGCACCTTGGGGTCAACAGGGGGGACCGGGGAGCTGTTTTTT. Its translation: CASTLGSTGGTGELFF.

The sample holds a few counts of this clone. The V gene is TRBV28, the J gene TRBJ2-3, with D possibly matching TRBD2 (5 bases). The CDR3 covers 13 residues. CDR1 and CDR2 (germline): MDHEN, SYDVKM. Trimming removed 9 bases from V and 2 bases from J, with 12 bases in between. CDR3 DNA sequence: TGTGCCAGTCAGAGGGCCAACACAGATACGCAGTATTTT. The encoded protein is CASQRANTDTQYF.

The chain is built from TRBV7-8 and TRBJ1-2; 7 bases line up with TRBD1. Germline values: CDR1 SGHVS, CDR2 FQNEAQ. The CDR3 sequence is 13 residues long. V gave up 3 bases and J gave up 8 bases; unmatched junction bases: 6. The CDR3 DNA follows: TGTGCCAGCAGCTTGGTCCCGACAGGGGGCTACACCTTC. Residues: CASSLVPTGGYTF.

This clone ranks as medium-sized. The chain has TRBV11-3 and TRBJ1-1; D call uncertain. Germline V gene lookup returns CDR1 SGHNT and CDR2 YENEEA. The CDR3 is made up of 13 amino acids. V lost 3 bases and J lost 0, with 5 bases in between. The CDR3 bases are TGTGCCAGCAGCTTGACAATGAACACTGAAGCTTTCTTT. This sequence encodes CASSLTMNTEAFF.